The entry below describes one T cell receptor beta chain. The target antigen is unknown. CDR1 is SGDLS, CDR2 YYNGEE, per germline. CDR3 length: 16 residues. The V gene end was trimmed by 3 bases and the J gene end by 0 bases; junction bases not matched to a gene: 4. The record originates from a study of shared clonotypes between healthy human individuals. Across the whole study: The study used three CD4 naive, three CD4 memory, two CD8 naive and one CD8 memory plate per donor. Study-level results: The sharing of roughly 5% of naive CD4 clonotypes was seen across several donors.

Profiled with immunoSEQ multiplex PCR; TCRdb holds only in-frame clones, not every one. The sample holds hundreds of thousands of clones; almost 95% are singletons and the top ten take less than 25%. The naive CD8 fraction comprised CD45RO-negative cells positively selected for CCR7 and excluded terminally differentiated effector memory CD45RA+ cells. The chain has TRBV9 and TRBJ2-2; the match to TRBD2 covers 8 bases. Sequenced: naive CD8+ T cells sorted from blood. The receptor was derived from a man between 25 and 39 years old in good health. CDR3 residues: CASSGLAGSNTGELFF. CDR3 DNA: TGTGCCAGCAGCGGGTTAGCGGGGTCGAACACCGGGGAGCTGTTTTTT.